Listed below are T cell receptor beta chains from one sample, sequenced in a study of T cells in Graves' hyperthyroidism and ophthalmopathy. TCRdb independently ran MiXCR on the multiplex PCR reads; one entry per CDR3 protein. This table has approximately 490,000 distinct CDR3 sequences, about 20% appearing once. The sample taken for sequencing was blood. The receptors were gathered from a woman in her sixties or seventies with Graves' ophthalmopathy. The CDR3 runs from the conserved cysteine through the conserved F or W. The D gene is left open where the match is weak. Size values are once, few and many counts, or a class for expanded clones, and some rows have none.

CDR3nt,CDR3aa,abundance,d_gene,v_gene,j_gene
TGTGCCAGCACCATAGCGGGAGGGTACAATGAGCAGTTCTTC,CASTIAGGYNEQFF,many,TRBD2,TRBV3-1,TRBJ2-1
TGTGCCAGCAGCTCCATAGCGGGAGGGGGGAAAGATACGCAGTATTTT,CASSSIAGGGKDTQYF,many,TRBD2,TRBV7-2,TRBJ2-3
TGTGCCAGCAGTTCTCCGGTGGGACTAGCGGGAGGCACAGATACGCAGTATTTT,CASSSPVGLAGGTDTQYF,few,TRBD2,TRBV12-3/TRBV12-4,TRBJ2-3
TGTGCCAGCAGTTACTCTGGGACAGGGACCCACGAGCAGTACTTC,CASSYSGTGTHEQYF,.,TRBD1,TRBV6-5,TRBJ2-7
TGTGCCAGCAGCCAAGGGGAAGATCCCTACGAGCAGTACTTC,CASSQGEDPYEQYF,many,.,TRBV3-1,TRBJ2-7
TGTGCCAGCAGCTTGAATGCGGTGTCAGATACGCAGTATTTT,CASSLNAVSDTQYF,.,.,TRBV7-3,TRBJ2-3
TGCAGTGCTAGACTCTATGAGCAGTTCTTC,CSARLYEQFF,.,.,TRBV20-1,TRBJ2-1
TGTGCCACCAGTGATCGGGACACCGGGGAGCTGTTTTTT,CATSDRDTGELFF,few,.,TRBV24-1,TRBJ2-2
TGCAGCGTTGAAGATACGGGGAATGGCTACACCTTC,CSVEDTGNGYTF,many,.,TRBV29-1,TRBJ1-2
TGTGCCTGGAGTGAGGGCCTCCAGGGCGGTGAGCAGTTCTTC,CAWSEGLQGGEQFF,.,.,TRBV30,TRBJ2-1
TGTGCCAGTAGTAAGGCGGGAGGTCCCCAAGAGACCCAGTACTTC,CASSKAGGPQETQYF,.,TRBD2,TRBV19,TRBJ2-5
TGTGCCAGTGGAGACAGGGACACTGAAGCTTTCTTT,CASGDRDTEAFF,.,TRBD1,TRBV19,TRBJ1-1
TGTGCCAGCAGTTCTCCCCCCAGGGCCGCTGGTTTACGCCTCTCTGGGGCCAACGTCCTGACTTTC,CASSSPPRAAGLRLSGANVLTF,.,.,TRBV27,TRBJ2-6
TGTGCCAGCAGTTACAGTCCCGGACACGACACCGGGGAGCTGTTTTTT,CASSYSPGHDTGELFF,.,.,TRBV6-2/TRBV6-3,TRBJ2-2
TGCGCCAGCAGCCAAGAGCTTTCCGGGACTAGCAACTCCTACGAGCAGTACTTC,CASSQELSGTSNSYEQYF,.,TRBD2,TRBV27,TRBJ2-7
TGTGCCAGCAGGCCGGGACAGGGGAAGTTGGGTTATGGCTGCACCTTC,CASRPGQGKLGYGCTF,.,TRBD1,TRBV12-3/TRBV12-4,TRBJ1-2
TGCGCCAGCAGCTTGGCCCCACAGGGGGAGGTTGAAAAACTGTTTTTT,CASSLAPQGEVEKLFF,few,TRBD1,TRBV5-1,TRBJ1-4
TGTGCCACCAGTCCTAGCGCAAAGAACACCGGGGAGCTGTTTTTT,CATSPSAKNTGELFF,.,.,TRBV24-1,TRBJ2-2
TGTGCCAGCAGCGGACAGACCTCTGGGGCCAACGTCCTGACTTTC,CASSGQTSGANVLTF,.,.,TRBV12-3/TRBV12-4,TRBJ2-6
TGTGCCAGCAGTAGACTGGGTGAACTGAACACCGGGGAGCTGTTTTTT,CASSRLGELNTGELFF,.,.,TRBV7-3,TRBJ2-2
TGCGCCAGCAGCACGGGACAGGGGGGGGAGCAGTACTTC,CASSTGQGGEQYF,.,TRBD1,TRBV5-1,TRBJ2-7
TGCAGCGTTTCCTACTATGGCTACACCTTC,CSVSYYGYTF,few,.,TRBV29-1,TRBJ1-2
TGTGCCAGCAGTTTTTCTAGGACAGGGGGGAGGTTCTTT,CASSFSRTGGRFF,.,TRBD1,TRBV27,TRBJ1-1
TGCAGTGCTGGAACTCTAGCGGGAGTTGTAGATACGCAGTATTTT,CSAGTLAGVVDTQYF,few,TRBD2,TRBV20-1,TRBJ2-3
TGTGCCAGCAGCATTCTAACAGGGGCGGCTAATGAAAAACTGTTTTTT,CASSILTGAANEKLFF,many,TRBD1,TRBV28,TRBJ1-4
TGTGCCAGCAGCATTAGACAGATAACTAACTATGGCTACACCTTC,CASSIRQITNYGYTF,many,.,TRBV6-1,TRBJ1-2
TGTGCCAGCGGCCCCCGGGGAGGGGGGACCTACAATGAGCAGTTCTTC,CASGPRGGGTYNEQFF,.,.,TRBV12-3/TRBV12-4,TRBJ2-1
TGTGCCAGCACCCATGATTCTCTCCTAGGCGAGCAGTACTTC,CASTHDSLLGEQYF,few,.,TRBV6-1,TRBJ2-7
TGCGCCAGCAGCTTGCAGCCGCAAGGGACAGTAAGTCTAGAGCAGTACTTC,CASSLQPQGTVSLEQYF,few,TRBD1,TRBV5-1,TRBJ2-7
TGTGCCAGCAGCGTAGCCCCAGACTCCTACGAGCAGTACTTC,CASSVAPDSYEQYF,few,.,TRBV9,TRBJ2-7
TGTGCCAGCGGGCTAGGAGGACTACGTAATGAGCAGTTCTTC,CASGLGGLRNEQFF,few,.,TRBV6-1,TRBJ2-1
TGCGCCAGCAGCTCGTCGACAGCGACTAACACTGAAGCTTTCTTT,CASSSSTATNTEAFF,few,.,TRBV5-1,TRBJ1-1
TGTGCCAGCAGTGAGGACAGCCCGGCAACTAATGAAAAACTGGTTTTT,CASSEDSPATNEKLVF,few,.,TRBV2,TRBJ1-4
TGTGCCAGCAGTACGAGCCCCGGGACAGACTCCTACAATGAGCAGTTCTTC,CASSTSPGTDSYNEQFF,many,TRBD1,TRBV27,TRBJ2-1
TGTGCCAGCAGCCTCTGGGTCTCAGGGGCCAACGTCCTGACTTTC,CASSLWVSGANVLTF,.,.,TRBV6-2/TRBV6-3,TRBJ2-6
TGTGCCAGCACCTTGGGGCTGAACACTGAAGCTTTCTTT,CASTLGLNTEAFF,many,.,TRBV7-2,TRBJ1-1
TGCGCCAGCAGCTTCGGCGGGTCGGGGGAAAAACTGTTTTTT,CASSFGGSGEKLFF,.,.,TRBV5-1,TRBJ1-4